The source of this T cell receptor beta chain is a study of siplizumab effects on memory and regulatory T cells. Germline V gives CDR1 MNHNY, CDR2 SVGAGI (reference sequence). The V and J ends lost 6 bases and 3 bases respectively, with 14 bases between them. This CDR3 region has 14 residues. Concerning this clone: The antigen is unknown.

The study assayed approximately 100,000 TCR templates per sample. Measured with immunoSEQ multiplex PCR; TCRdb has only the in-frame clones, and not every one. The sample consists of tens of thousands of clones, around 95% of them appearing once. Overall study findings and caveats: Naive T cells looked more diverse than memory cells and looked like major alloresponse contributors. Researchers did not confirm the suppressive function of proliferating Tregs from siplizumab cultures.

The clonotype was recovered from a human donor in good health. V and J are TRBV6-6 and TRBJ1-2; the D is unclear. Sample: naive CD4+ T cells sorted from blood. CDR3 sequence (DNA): TGTGCCAGCAGGAGAGAAGGGTTGGACTATGGCTACACCTTC. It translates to CASRREGLDYGYTF.